These 10 T cell receptor beta chains came from one sample sequenced in a study of T-cell memory formation after mild COVID-19. Via MiXCR, TCRdb re-called the 5' RACE reads, giving one row per CDR3 protein. The sample has more than 200,000 distinct CDR3 sequences, less than 20% seen once; the top ten hold 3.5%. Sequencing input: PBMCs or a T cell subset sorted from them (not recorded which). The origin of the receptors is a young man who had mild COVID-19 (a few samples of this study predate the infection). Cell type and time point are not known.

V is TRBV28 and J is TRBJ1-2, with no clear D. The CDR3 consists of 13 residues. Germline assignment: CDR1 MDHEN and CDR2 SYDVKM. Trimming removed 7 bases from V and 7 bases from J, with 16 bases in between. The CDR3 is CASTSMGSLGYTF. In DNA form, the CDR3 reads TGTGCCAGCACCTCGATGGGGTCACTTGGCTACACCTTC.

This clonotype was counted a few times. The CDR3 DNA reads as TGTGCCAGCAGTGAAGTTGACGGGACAGGTGGTTCACCCCTCCACTTT. Translation: CASSEVDGTGGSPLHF. The V and J genes are TRBV2 and TRBJ1-6; 8 nucleotides align to TRBD1. The CDR3 has 16 residues. In germline, CDR1 is SNHLY, CDR2 FYNNEI. V lost 1 base and J lost 9; bases outside the gene matches: 8.

The chain recombines TRBV9 with TRBJ1-2; a possible D gene is TRBD1 (6 bases). V lost 3 bases and J lost 4, with 25 bases in between. The CDR3 totals 18 residues. The V gene's germline CDR1 is SGDLS and CDR2 YYNGEE. This CDR3 is CASSGRLTQGKSSYGYTF. For the CDR3, the DNA is TGTGCCAGCAGCGGAAGACTGACCCAGGGGAAGTCCAGCTATGGCTACACCTTC.

V is TRBV29-1 and J is TRBJ1-6, with a possible D match to TRBD1 (5 bases). Looked up from germline, CDR1 is SQVTM and CDR2 is ANQGSEA. V gave up 6 bases and J gave up 10 bases, with 13 bases separating them. The CDR3 has 12 residues. CDR3 region: CSVGDRGSPLHF. CDR3 DNA sequence: TGCAGCGTCGGAGACAGAGGCTCACCCCTCCACTTT.

The rearrangement links TRBV19 to TRBJ2-2, with TRBD2 identical over 8 bases. The CDR3 runs 16 residues. CDR1 and CDR2 from the germline V gene are LNHDA and SQIVND (reference sequence). V shed 1 base, J shed 0 bases, and the junction held 1 base outside the gene matches. The CDR3 is CASSIAGGPNTGELFF. CDR3 coding DNA: TGTGCCAGTAGTATAGCGGGGGGGCCGAACACCGGGGAGCTGTTTTTT.

The CDR3 bases are TGCGCCAGCAGCGTAACCAGGGATTCGGGAGATACGCAGTATTTT. Its translation is CASSVTRDSGDTQYF. V is TRBV5-1 and J is TRBJ2-3, with D tentatively TRBD1 (5 bases). The CDR3 runs 15 residues. Germline-derived CDR1 and CDR2 are SGHRS and YFSETQ. V was shortened by 4 bases and J by 5 bases, with 17 bases between the two germline ends.

The chain links TRBV24-1 to TRBJ2-3; D unresolved. The CDR3 sequence is 14 residues long. Looked up from germline, CDR1 is KGHDR and CDR2 is SFDVKD. Trimming removed 3 bases at V and 2 bases at J, with 8 bases between. The CDR3 protein is CATSDPALTDTQYF. For the CDR3, the DNA is TGTGCCACCAGTGATCCGGCACTCACAGATACGCAGTATTTT.

The chain uses TRBV6-5 and TRBJ1-2; D is undetermined. With 2 bases removed from V and 2 bases from J, the gap between germline ends came to 9 bases. Looked up from germline, CDR1 is MNHEY and CDR2 is SVGAGI. CDR3 size: 14 residues. As DNA, the CDR3 is TGTGCCAGCAGTTACGGCGGCGGGAACTATGGCTACACCTTC. Translating gives CASSYGGGNYGYTF.

The chain has TRBV18 and TRBJ1-2, with TRBD1 matching over 8 bases. CDR1 is KGHSH, CDR2 LQKENI, per germline. Unmatched junction bases numbered 11, after V lost 3 bases and J lost 2 bases. CDR3 length equals 17 residues. This CDR3 reads CASSPTSGTGPNYGYTF. DNA for the CDR3: TGTGCCAGCTCACCGACCTCCGGGACAGGACCGAACTATGGCTACACCTTC.

V is TRBV20-1 and J is TRBJ1-2, with D uncertain. CDR1 and CDR2 (germline): DFQATT, SNEGSKA (reference sequence). Trimming removed 5 bases at V and 6 bases at J, with 16 bases between. The CDR3 contains 13 residues. DNA of the CDR3: TGCAGTGCTGGTCCCTACGAGGGAAATGGCTACACCTTC. It codes for CSAGPYEGNGYTF.